Described below is a single T cell receptor (beta chain) sequence and its context. The specificity of this receptor is unknown. The input lacks base qualities; no much larger clone sits a single base away. The CDR1 and CDR2 encoded by the germline V gene (reference sequence) are SGHKS and YYEKEE. V is reduced by 0 bases and J by 6 bases, leaving a spacing of 13 bases between them. Measured from the cysteine to the phenylalanine, the CDR3 is 14 residues long. Just CDR3 DNA is preserved here, 42 bases in frame from base 1. The sample originates from a study of CD8 T cells in ankylosing spondylitis (dated 2017 in TCRdb). As for the study more broadly: To find TCR variants linked to disease, the study profiled T cell receptor beta repertoires in ankylosing spondylitis patients and healthy donors. Samples of peripheral blood were taken, and for ankylosing spondylitis patients, synovial fluid was collected as well. The full study cohort comprised about 25 ankylosing spondylitis patients and 110 or so healthy donors. Results the study describes overall, beyond this receptor: Significant enrichment of the disease-linked clones was reported in matched synovial fluid samples from ankylosing spondylitis patients. The disease-linked clones showed a CD8+ phenotype and occurred at relatively low frequencies in peripheral blood. Some motif variants were previously reported in synovial fluid and blood of reactive arthritis patients, suggesting common disease-initiation mechanisms. Blood from ankylosing spondylitis patients appeared to be characterized by a TCR beta motif made up of under ten highly homologous amino acid variants.

Instrument used: Illumina HiSeq 2500. Quantitative 5'-RACE with molecular barcodes was used to prepare TCR beta libraries. The authors' pipeline ran thus. Disease-linked TCR variants were identified with a new computational method built on a probabilistic model of VDJ rearrangement. Through fastp at Q25 and MiXCR, TCRdb rebuilt clones from the public reads, retaining in-frame beta chains. For every CDR3 protein sequence, its rows merge into one entry that carries the most common genes and DNA. What appears here as the V and J calls and clone size reflects TCRdb's work, not the paper's. Across this sample there are around 150,000 distinct CDR3 sequences, with around 20% seen only once. The top ten clones comprise about 7.8% of the sample.

Recombination linked TRBV5-5 to TRBJ2-7, and TRBD1 may be the D gene, going by 5 matching bases. The sequencing sample was made of blood, either unsorted or a sorted T cell fraction (not recorded which). The sequence came from a male donor with ankylosing spondylitis or in good health (not recorded which). The DNA sequence follows: TGTGCCAGCAGCTTGGGGTTAGGGGCTCTCGAGCAGTACTTC. Protein translation: CASSLGLGALEQYF. With the rest looked up from the reference TRBV5-5 and TRBJ2-7 genes rather than sequenced, the full variable domain is DAGVTQSPTHLIKTRGQQVTLRCSPISGHKSVSWYQQVLGQGPQFIFQYYEKEERGRGNFPDRFSARQFPNYSSELNVNALLLGDSALYLCASSLGLGALEQYFGPGTRLTVT.